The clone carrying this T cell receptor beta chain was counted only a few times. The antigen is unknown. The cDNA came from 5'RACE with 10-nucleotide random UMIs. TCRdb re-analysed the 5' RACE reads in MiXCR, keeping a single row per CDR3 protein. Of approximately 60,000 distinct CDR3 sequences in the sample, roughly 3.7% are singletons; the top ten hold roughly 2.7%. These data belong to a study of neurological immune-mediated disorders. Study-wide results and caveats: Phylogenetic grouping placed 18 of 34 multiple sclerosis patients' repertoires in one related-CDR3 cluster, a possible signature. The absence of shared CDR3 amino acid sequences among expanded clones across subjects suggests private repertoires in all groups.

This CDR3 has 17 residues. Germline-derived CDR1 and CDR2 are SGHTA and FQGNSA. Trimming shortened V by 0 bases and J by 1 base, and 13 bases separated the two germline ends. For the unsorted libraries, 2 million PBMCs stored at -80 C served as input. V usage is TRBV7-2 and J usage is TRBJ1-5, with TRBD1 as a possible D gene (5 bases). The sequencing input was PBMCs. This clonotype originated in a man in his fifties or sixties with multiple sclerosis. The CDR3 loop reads CASSLAGVGLSNQPQHF. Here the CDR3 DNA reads TGTGCCAGCAGCTTAGCGGGGGTGGGACTGAGCAATCAGCCCCAGCATTTT. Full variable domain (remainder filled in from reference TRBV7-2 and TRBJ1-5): GAGVSQSPSNKVTEKGKDVELRCDPISGHTALYWYRQSLGQGLEFLIYFQGNSAPDKSGLPSDRFSAERTGGSVSTLTIQRTQQEDSAVYLCASSLAGVGLSNQPQHFGDGTRLSIL.